This T cell receptor (beta chain) was captured in a study of shared clonotypes between healthy human individuals. The CDR3 contains 16 residues. Germline V lookup: CDR1 SGHRS, CDR2 YFSETQ. V lost 0 bases and J lost 2, with 15 bases in between. Sequencing was performed with immunoSEQ multiplex PCR; in TCRdb, only in-frame clones are kept and a portion is missing. The table has about 2.4 million clones, 80% to 95% seen once; the top ten hold roughly 0.39%. This sequence originates from a man younger than 30 in good health. Some clones in this sample may be carry-over from other donors' samples. The chain has TRBV5-1 and TRBJ2-7, with TRBD1 as a possible D gene (6 bases). The sample consisted of naive CD4+ T cells from PBMCs. Sample subset: CD45RA+ positively selected. The CDR3, as DNA: TGCGCCAGCAGCTTGGGGGCCACAGGGCGCACCTACGAGCAGTACTTC. It encodes CASSLGATGRTYEQYF.